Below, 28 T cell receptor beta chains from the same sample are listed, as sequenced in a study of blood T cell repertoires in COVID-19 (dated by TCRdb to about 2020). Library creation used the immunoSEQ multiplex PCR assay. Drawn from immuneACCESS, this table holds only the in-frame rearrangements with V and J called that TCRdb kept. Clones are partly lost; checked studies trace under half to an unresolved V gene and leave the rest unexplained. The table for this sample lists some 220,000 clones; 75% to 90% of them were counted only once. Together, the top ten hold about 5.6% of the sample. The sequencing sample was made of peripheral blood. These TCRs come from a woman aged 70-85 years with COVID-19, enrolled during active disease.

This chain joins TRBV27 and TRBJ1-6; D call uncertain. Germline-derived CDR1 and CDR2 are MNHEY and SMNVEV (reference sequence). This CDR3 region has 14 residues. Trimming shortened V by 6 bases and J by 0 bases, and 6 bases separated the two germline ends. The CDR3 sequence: CASRVSSYNSPLHF. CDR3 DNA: TGTGCCAGCAGAGTCAGCTCCTATAATTCACCCCTCCACTTT.

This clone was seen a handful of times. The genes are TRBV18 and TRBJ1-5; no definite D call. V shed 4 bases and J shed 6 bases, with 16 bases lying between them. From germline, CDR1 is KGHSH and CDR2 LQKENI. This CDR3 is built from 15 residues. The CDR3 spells CASSQQSLEGQPQHF. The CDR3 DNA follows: TGTGCCAGCTCACAACAGTCATTGGAGGGTCAGCCCCAGCATTTT.

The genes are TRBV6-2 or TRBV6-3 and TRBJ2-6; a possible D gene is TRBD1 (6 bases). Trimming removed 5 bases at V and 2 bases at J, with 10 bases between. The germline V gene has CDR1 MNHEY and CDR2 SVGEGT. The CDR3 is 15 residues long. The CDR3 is CASSLWTAGANVLTF. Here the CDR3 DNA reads TGTGCCAGCAGTCTATGGACAGCTGGGGCCAACGTCCTGACTTTC.

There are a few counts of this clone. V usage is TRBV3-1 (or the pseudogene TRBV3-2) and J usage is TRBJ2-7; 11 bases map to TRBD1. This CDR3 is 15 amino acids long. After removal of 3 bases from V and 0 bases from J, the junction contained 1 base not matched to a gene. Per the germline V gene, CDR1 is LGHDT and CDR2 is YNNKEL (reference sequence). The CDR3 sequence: CASSHGTGGSYEQYF. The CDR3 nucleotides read TGTGCCAGCAGCCACGGGACAGGGGGCTCCTACGAGCAGTACTTC.

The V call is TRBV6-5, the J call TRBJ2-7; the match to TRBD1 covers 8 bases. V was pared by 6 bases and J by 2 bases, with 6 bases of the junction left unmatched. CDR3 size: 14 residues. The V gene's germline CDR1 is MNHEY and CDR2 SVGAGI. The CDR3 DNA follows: TGTGCCAGCAGCGCCGGGACAGGCACCTACGAGCAGTACTTC. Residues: CASSAGTGTYEQYF.

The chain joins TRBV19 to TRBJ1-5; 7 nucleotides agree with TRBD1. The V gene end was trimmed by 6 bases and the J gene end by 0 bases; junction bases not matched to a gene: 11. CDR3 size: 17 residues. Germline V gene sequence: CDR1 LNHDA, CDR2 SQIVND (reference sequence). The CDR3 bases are TGTGCCAGTAGCATCACGGGGGACAGACCTAGCAATCAGCCCCAGCATTTT. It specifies CASSITGDRPSNQPQHF. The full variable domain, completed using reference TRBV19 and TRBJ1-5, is DGGITQSPKYLFRKEGQNVTLSCEQNLNHDAMYWYRQDPGQGLRLIYYSQIVNDFQKGDIAEGYSVSREKKESFPLTVTSAQKNPTAFYLCASSITGDRPSNQPQHFGDGTRLSIL.

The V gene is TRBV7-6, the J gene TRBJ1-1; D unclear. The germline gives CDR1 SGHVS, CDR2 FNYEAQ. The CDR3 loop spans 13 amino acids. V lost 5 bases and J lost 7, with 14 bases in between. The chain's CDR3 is CASSHTPGFEAFF. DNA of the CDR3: TGTGCCAGCAGCCACACTCCGGGGTTTGAAGCTTTCTTT. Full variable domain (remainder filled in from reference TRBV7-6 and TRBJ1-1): GAGVSQSPRYKVTKRGQDVALRCDPISGHVSLYWYRQALGQGPEFLTYFNYEAQQDKSGLPNDRFSAERPEGSISTLTIQRTEQRDSAMYRCASSHTPGFEAFFGQGTRLTVV.

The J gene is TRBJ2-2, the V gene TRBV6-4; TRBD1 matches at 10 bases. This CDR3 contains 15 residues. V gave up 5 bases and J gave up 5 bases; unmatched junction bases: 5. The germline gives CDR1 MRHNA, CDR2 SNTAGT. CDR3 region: CASSTGTGVTGELFF. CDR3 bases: TGTGCCAGCAGTACCGGGACAGGGGTGACCGGGGAGCTGTTTTTT.

In DNA form, the CDR3 reads TGTGCCAGCAGTTTACAGGGGGCGAGCTACACCTTC. It specifies CASSLQGASYTF. The rearrangement joins TRBV27 to TRBJ1-2; TRBD1 aligns across 8 bases. Trimming took 2 bases from V and 9 from J; bases not matched to a gene: 2. Germline V gene data show CDR1 as MNHEY and CDR2 as SMNVEV (reference sequence). This CDR3 has 12 residues.

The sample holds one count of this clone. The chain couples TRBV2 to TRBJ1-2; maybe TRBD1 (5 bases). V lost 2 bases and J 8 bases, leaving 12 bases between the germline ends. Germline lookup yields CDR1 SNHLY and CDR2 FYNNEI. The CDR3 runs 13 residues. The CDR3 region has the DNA TGTGCCAGCAGTGAACAGGGTCGTTTGGGCTACACCTTC. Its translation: CASSEQGRLGYTF.

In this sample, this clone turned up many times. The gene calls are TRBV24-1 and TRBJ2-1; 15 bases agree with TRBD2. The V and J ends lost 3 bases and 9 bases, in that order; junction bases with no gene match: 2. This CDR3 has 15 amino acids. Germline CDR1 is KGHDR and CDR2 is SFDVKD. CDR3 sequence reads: CATSDPGLAGGEQFF. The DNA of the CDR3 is TGTGCCACCAGTGATCCGGGACTAGCGGGAGGTGAGCAGTTCTTC.

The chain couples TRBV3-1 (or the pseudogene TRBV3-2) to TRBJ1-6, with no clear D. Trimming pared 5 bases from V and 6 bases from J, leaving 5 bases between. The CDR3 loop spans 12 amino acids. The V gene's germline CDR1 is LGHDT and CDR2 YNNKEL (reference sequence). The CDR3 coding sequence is TGTGCCAGCAGCAATAGTAATTCACCCCTCCACTTT. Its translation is CASSNSNSPLHF.

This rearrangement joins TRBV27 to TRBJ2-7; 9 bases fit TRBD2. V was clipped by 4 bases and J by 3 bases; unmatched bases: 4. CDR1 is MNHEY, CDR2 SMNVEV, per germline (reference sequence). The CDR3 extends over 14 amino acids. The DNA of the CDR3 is TGTGCCAGCAGTTATAAGCGGGAGGACTACGAGCAGTACTTC. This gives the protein CASSYKREDYEQYF.

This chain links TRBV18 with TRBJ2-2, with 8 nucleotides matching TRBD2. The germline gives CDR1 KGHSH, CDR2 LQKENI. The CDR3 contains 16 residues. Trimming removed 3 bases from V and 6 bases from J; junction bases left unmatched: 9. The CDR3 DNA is TGTGCCAGCTCACCTCTACTAGCGGAGGTAGCCGGGGAGCTGTTTTTT. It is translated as CASSPLLAEVAGELFF.

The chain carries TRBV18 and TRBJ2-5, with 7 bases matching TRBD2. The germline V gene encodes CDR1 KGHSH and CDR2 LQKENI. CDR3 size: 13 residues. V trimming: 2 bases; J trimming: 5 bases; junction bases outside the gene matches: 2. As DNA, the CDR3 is TGTGCCAGCTCACCAATCGGGGGGGAGACCCAGTACTTC. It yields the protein CASSPIGGETQYF.

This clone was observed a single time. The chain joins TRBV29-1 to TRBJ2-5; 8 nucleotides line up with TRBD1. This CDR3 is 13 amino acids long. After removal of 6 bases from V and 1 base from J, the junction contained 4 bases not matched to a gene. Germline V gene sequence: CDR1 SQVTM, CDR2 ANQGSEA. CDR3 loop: CSVAGGPQETQYF. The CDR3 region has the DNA TGCAGCGTGGCAGGGGGCCCCCAAGAGACCCAGTACTTC.

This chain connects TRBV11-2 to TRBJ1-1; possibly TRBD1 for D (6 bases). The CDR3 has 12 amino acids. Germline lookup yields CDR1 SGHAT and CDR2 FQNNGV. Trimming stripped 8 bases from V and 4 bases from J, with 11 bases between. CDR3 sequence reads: CASGRQVTEAFF. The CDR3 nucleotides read TGTGCCAGCGGAAGACAGGTCACTGAAGCTTTCTTT.

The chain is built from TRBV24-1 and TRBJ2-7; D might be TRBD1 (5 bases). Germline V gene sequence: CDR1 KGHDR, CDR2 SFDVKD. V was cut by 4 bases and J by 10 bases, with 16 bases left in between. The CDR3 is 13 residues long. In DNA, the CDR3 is TGTGCCACCAGTGACCCAACCCGGCAGGGACAGTACTTC. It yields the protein CATSDPTRQGQYF.

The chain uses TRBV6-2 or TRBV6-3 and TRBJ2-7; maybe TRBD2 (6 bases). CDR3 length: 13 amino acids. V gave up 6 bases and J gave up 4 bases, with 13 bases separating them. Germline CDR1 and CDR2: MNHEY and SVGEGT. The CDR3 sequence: CASSSGTPYEQYF. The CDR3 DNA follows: TGTGCCAGCAGCTCCGGGACTCCTTACGAGCAGTACTTC.

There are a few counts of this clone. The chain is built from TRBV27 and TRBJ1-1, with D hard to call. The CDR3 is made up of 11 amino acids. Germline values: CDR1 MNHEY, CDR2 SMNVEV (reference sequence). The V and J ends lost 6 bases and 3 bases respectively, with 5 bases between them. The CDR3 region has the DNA TGTGCCAGCAGACGAGACACTGAAGCTTTCTTT. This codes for CASRRDTEAFF.

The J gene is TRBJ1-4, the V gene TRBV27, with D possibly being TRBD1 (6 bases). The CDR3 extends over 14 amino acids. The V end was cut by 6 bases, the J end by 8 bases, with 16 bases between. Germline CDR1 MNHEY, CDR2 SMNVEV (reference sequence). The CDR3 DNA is TGTGCCAGCAGACCTACAGGGTTGGCGGAAAAACTGTTTTTT. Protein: CASRPTGLAEKLFF.

CDR3 amino acids: CASSQDSGGTTFF. In nucleotides, the CDR3 is TGCGCCAGCAGCCAAGACTCCGGGGGTACGACTTTCTTT. V gene TRBV4-3 combines with J gene TRBJ1-1; maybe TRBD1 (5 bases). Germline CDR1 is LGHNA and CDR2 is YSLEER. This CDR3 has 13 residues. Trimming removed 0 bases from V and 12 bases from J, with 14 bases in between.

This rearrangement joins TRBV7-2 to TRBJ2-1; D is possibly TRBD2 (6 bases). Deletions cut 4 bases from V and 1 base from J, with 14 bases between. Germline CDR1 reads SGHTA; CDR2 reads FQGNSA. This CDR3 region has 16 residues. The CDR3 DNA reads TGTGCCAGCAGCTCTCTCGGGAGCCGGTCCTACAATGAGCAGTTCTTC. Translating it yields CASSSLGSRSYNEQFF. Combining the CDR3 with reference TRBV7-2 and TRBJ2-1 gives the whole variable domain GAGVSQSPSNKVTEKGKDVELRCDPISGHTALYWYRQSLGQGLEFLIYFQGNSAPDKSGLPSDRFSAERTGGSVSTLTIQRTQQEDSAVYLCASSSLGSRSYNEQFFGPGTRLTVL.

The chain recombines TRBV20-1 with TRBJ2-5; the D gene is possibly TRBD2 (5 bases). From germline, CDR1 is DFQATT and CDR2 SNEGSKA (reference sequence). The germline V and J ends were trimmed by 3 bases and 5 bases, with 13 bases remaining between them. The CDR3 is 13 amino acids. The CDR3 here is CSASKGRRETQYF. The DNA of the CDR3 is TGCAGTGCTAGTAAGGGTCGGAGGGAGACCCAGTACTTC.

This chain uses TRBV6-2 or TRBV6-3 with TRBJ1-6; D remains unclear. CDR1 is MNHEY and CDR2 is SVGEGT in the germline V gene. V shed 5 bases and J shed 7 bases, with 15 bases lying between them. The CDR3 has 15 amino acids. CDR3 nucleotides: TGTGCCAGCAGTCGACCGGAGTTGATGAATTCACCCCTCCACTTT. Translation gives CASSRPELMNSPLHF.

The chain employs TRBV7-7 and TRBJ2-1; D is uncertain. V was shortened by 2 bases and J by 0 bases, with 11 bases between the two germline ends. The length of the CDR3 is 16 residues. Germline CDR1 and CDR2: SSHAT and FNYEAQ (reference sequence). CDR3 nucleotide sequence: TGTGCCAGCAGCTTATCTGGCGGTAGCTCCTACAATGAGCAGTTCTTC. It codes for CASSLSGGSSYNEQFF. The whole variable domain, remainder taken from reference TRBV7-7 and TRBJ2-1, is GAGVSQSPRYKVTKRGQDVTLRCDPISSHATLYWYQQALGQGPEFLTYFNYEAQPDKSGLPSDRFSAERPEGSISTLTIQRTEQRDSAMYRCASSLSGGSSYNEQFFGPGTRLTVL.

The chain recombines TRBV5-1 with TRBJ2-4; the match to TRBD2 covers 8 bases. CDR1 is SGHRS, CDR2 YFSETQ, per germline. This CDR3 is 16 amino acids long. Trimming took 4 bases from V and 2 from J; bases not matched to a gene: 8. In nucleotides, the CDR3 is TGCGCCAGCAGCCCCGGGGGGGCGCTTTCCAAAAACATTCAGTACTTC. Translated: CASSPGGALSKNIQYF. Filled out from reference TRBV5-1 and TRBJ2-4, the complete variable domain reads KAGVTQTPRYLIKTRGQQVTLSCSPISGHRSVSWYQQTPGQGLQFLFEYFSETQRNKGNFPGRFSGRQFSNSRSEMNVSTLELGDSALYLCASSPGGALSKNIQYFGAGTRLSVL.

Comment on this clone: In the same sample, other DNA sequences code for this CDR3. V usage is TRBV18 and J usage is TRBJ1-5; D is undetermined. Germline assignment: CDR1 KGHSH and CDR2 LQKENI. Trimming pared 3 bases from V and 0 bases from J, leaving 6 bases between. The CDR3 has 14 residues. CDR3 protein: CASSPEYSNQPQHF. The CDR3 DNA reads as TGTGCCAGCTCACCTGAGTATAGCAATCAGCCCCAGCATTTT.